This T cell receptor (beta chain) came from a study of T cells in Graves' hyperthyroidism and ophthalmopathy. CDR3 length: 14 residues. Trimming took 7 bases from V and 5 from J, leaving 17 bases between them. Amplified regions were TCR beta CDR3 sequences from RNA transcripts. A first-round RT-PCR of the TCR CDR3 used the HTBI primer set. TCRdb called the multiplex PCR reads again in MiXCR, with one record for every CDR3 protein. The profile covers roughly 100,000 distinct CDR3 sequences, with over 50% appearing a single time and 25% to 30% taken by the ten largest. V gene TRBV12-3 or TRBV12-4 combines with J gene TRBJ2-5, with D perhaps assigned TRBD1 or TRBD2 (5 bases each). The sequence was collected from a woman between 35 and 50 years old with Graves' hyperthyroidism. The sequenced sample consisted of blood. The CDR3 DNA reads TGTGCCAGCACCCTGTGGGGGAGAGGGGAGACCCAGTACTTC. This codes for CASTLWGRGETQYF.